These 9 T cell receptor beta chains originate from one sample sequenced in a study of PD-1 blockade in classical Hodgkin lymphoma. Generated by immunoSEQ multiplex PCR, the TCRdb table keeps only in-frame clones and is missing some. The profile shows approximately 20,000 clones, roughly nine tenths of them singletons. Time point here: newly diagnosed, previously untreated cHL patient sample. Using magnetic negative selection, the CD4+ T cells were separated out of thawed PBMCs. The sample was CD4+ T cells from blood. The receptors derive from a human donor with classical Hodgkin lymphoma.

The chain joins TRBV11-3 to TRBJ2-7, with D tentatively TRBD2 (5 bases). The CDR3 runs 16 residues. V lost 2 bases, J lost 0 bases, and 14 bases lay in between. The germline gives CDR1 SGHNT, CDR2 YENEEA. The CDR3 region is CASSLYFLGSSYEQYF. CDR3 nucleotide sequence: TGTGCCAGCAGCTTATATTTTCTTGGGAGCTCCTACGAGCAGTACTTC.

The chain has TRBV9 and TRBJ2-5; weak D call: TRBD1 (5 bases). V lost 4 bases and J 0 bases, leaving 10 bases between the germline ends. CDR1 and CDR2 (germline): SGDLS, YYNGEE. The CDR3 spans 14 residues. The DNA for the CDR3 is TGTGCCAGCAGCCCGACAGCGTACCAAGAGACCCAGTACTTC. Its protein product is CASSPTAYQETQYF.

This chain uses TRBV9 with TRBJ1-2; TRBD1 matches 8 bases. The germline V gene has CDR1 SGDLS and CDR2 YYNGEE. The CDR3 covers 15 residues. The J segment lost 8 bases and the V segment lost 0 bases, leaving 9 bases of the junction unmatched. The CDR3 loop reads CASSVGTGLPVGYTF. CDR3 in DNA: TGTGCCAGCAGCGTAGGGACAGGGTTGCCTGTGGGCTACACCTTC.

V and J are TRBV5-1 and TRBJ1-1; 9 bases fit TRBD1. The CDR3 is 13 residues long. V lost 1 base and J lost 7; bases outside the gene matches: 2. The germline CDR1 and CDR2 sequences are SGHRS and YFSETQ. CDR3 sequence reads: CASSLTGGSEAFF. In DNA, the CDR3 is TGCGCCAGCAGCTTGACAGGGGGCAGTGAAGCTTTCTTT.

The chain recombines TRBV6-6 with TRBJ2-7, with D possibly being TRBD2 (7 bases). The CDR3 is 15 amino acids. The germline gives CDR1 MNHNY, CDR2 SVGAGI (reference sequence). V lost 5 bases and J 4 bases, leaving 18 bases between the germline ends. The CDR3 region has the DNA TGTGCCAGCAGTGGACTAGAAGGGGGGAATTACGAGCAGTACTTC. Encoded protein: CASSGLEGGNYEQYF.

The V call is TRBV25-1, the J call TRBJ2-7; D possibly corresponds to TRBD1 (5 bases). Trimming pared 6 bases from V and 1 base from J, leaving 10 bases between. CDR3 length equals 13 residues. Germline V lookup: CDR1 MGHDK, CDR2 SYGVNS. Here the CDR3 reads CASSWGSSYEQYF. CDR3 bases: TGTGCCAGCAGCTGGGGCAGTTCCTACGAGCAGTACTTC.

The J gene is TRBJ1-4, the V gene TRBV28, with D possibly TRBD1 on 6 matching bases. This CDR3 has 14 residues. V was clipped by 5 bases and J by 7 bases, with 14 bases between them. Germline CDR1 and CDR2: MDHEN and SYDVKM. CDR3 protein: CASSPPGGFEKLFF. The CDR3 DNA reads as TGTGCCAGCAGTCCGCCGGGGGGCTTTGAAAAACTGTTTTTT.

The chain recombines TRBV9 with TRBJ1-3; 7 nucleotides align to TRBD1. The germline CDR1 and CDR2 sequences are SGDLS and YYNGEE. CDR3 length: 17 residues. V lost 3 bases to trimming and J lost 0 bases; unmatched junction nucleotides: 9. The CDR3 here is CASSDRQGSSSGNTIYF. The CDR3, as DNA: TGTGCCAGCAGCGACCGACAGGGATCTTCCTCTGGAAACACCATATATTTT.

The rearrangement joins TRBV5-1 to TRBJ1-4, with 8 bases lining up with TRBD1. The CDR3 consists of 15 residues. J was trimmed by 8 bases and V by 0 bases; bases with no gene match: 6. Germline V gene data show CDR1 as SGHRS and CDR2 as YFSETQ. The CDR3: CASSLAGQGSEKLFF. The CDR3 nucleotides read TGCGCCAGCAGCTTGGCCGGACAGGGTAGCGAAAAACTGTTTTTT.